This paragraph reports one T cell receptor beta chain. This clonotype was observed at least ten times. Its antigen has not been determined. Nothing much larger sits one base from this clone, and base qualities are not available. This entry is derived from a study of T cells after yellow fever vaccination (dated by TCRdb to the late 2010s). Some background on the complete study: The SMART-Seq v4 Ultra Low Input RNA kit was used to prepare libraries from fractions with low cell numbers. Bulk TCR alpha and beta repertoires were sequenced longitudinally to track T-cell clones before and after primary and booster YFV17D yellow fever vaccination. The cohort comprised two healthy male donors, one aged 18 to 29 and one aged 30 to 39 years. Bulk PBMC replicates and cell subsets were isolated from blood drawn at multiple timepoints before and after both primary and secondary immunization.

Findings and caveats that apply to the study as a whole: After the booster, most clones that had expanded after primary vaccination were detected again (around 97% of CD4 and roughly 86% of CD8), suggesting broad maintenance of memory. A small share of clonotypes occurred in both CD4 and CD8 compartments, likely arising from convergent recombination. The study included only a couple of donors, which limits how far the findings can be generalized. FACS-sorted repertoires could contain abundant contaminating clonotypes from the bulk population, so computational filtering was required. The secondary T-cell response was weaker than the primary response but faster, peaking on day 5 instead of day 15.

From the cysteine up to the phenylalanine, the CDR3 has a length of 12 residues. Only the CDR3 part of the read is kept: 36 bases, read in frame from the first base. The germline V gene sets CDR1 to MDHEN and CDR2 to SYDVKM. V loses 6 bases of germline sequence and J loses 2 bases, and the interval between the two ends is 7 bases. Synthesis of TCR cDNA relied on 5'RACE template switching, a step that introduced a universal primer site along with unique molecular identifiers. Priming for cDNA synthesis came from both the TCR alpha and TCR beta constant segments. Library amplification involved two PCR steps, and the second step added sample barcodes and sequencing adapters. Sequencing of the libraries was done on either Illumina HiSeq 2500 (2x100 bp) or NovaSeq (2x150 bp). The published analysis was carried out like this. MIGEC was used to demultiplex reads and collapse the reads into UMI consensus sequences, and MiXCR was used for V(D)J alignment. Clonotypes responding to the vaccine were identified with edgeR on replicate PBMC samples, with the criteria of FDR below 0.01 and a log2 fold change above 5 up to day 15. Each bulk clonotype was labeled CD4 or CD8 based on which sequenced repertoire, CD4 or CD8, contained the clonotype at higher abundance. TCRdb reprocessed the public reads (quality trimming at Q25 with fastp, clone calling with MiXCR) and kept in-frame beta chains. Rows merge per CDR3 protein into single entries with the most common DNA and genes. The V and J calls come from TCRdb's annotation, not from the publication. In this sample the table shows about 360,000 distinct CDR3 sequences, more than 5.5% of which occur a single time. Jointly, the top ten make up 15% of the sample.

What this sample's treatment or condition label stands for: live attenuated yellow fever vaccine strain. At each blood-draw timepoint, two biological replicates of bulk PBMCs were collected. A standard Ficoll-Paque protocol was used to isolate PBMCs from peripheral blood. RNA was extracted with TriZol from bulk PBMCs, CD4 and CD8 fractions, and dextramer-positive and dextramer-negative fractions. The sample here was PBMCs, taken 5 days after the yellow fever booster vaccination. The chain employs TRBV28 and TRBJ1-2, with no reliable assignment of the D segment. This TCR derives from a man aged 30 to 39 who received the YFV17D yellow fever vaccine. The CDR3 protein is CASRGWNYGYTF. The nucleotide sequence reads as follows: TGTGCCAGCAGAGGCTGGAACTATGGCTACACCTTC.